Following are 6 T cell receptor beta chains from one sample sequenced in a study of shared clonotypes between healthy human individuals. The naive CD8 fraction comprised CD45RO-negative cells positively selected for CCR7 and excluded terminally differentiated effector memory CD45RA+ cells. The data were produced by immunoSEQ multiplex PCR, yet TCRdb's version contains in-frame clones alone and is incomplete. Among around 2.1 million clones listed, approximately 94% were seen once. Sequenced material: naive CD8+ T cells from PBMCs. The receptors originated from a man aged 18 to 35 in good health. Some clones in this sample may be carry-over from other donors' samples.

This clone was seen only a few times. At the DNA level, this CDR3 is encoded by other sequences in the same sample as well. The chain carries TRBV19 and TRBJ1-1; D is unresolved. This CDR3 spans 12 amino acids. The V end lost 6 bases, the J end lost 2 bases, and 7 bases lay between the germline ends. CDR1 is LNHDA, CDR2 SQIVND, per germline (reference sequence). The CDR3 nucleotides are TGTGCCAGTAGAGAGGGAAACACTGAAGCTTTCTTT. Protein product: CASREGNTEAFF.

Worth noting for this clone: This sample includes further DNA sequences coding for the same CDR3. This chain uses TRBV27 with TRBJ2-7; D unclear. Germline V CDR1 and CDR2: MNHEY, SMNVEV (reference sequence). Trimming removed 0 bases from V and 0 bases from J, with 9 bases in between. The CDR3 is made up of 15 amino acids. DNA of the CDR3: TGTGCCAGCAGTTTATCGGGCAGCAGCTCCTACGAGCAGTACTTC. Translation gives CASSLSGSSSYEQYF.

This clone was recorded a few times. This chain joins TRBV19 and TRBJ1-2; D ambiguous. Trimming took off 0 bases at V and 8 bases at J, with 10 bases between the two ends. Germline V gene lookup returns CDR1 LNHDA and CDR2 SQIVND (reference sequence). The CDR3 extends over 13 amino acids. CDR3 residues: CASSIDRGEGYTF. CDR3 sequence (DNA): TGTGCCAGTAGTATAGATCGCGGGGAGGGCTACACCTTC.

The chain is built from TRBV14 and TRBJ2-1, with 8 bases that match TRBD2. Unmatched junction bases numbered 26, after V lost 3 bases and J lost 4 bases. The CDR3 totals 22 residues. Germline-derived CDR1 and CDR2 are SGHDN and FVKESK. The CDR3 sequence: CASSHPNKGSAGESFLYNEQFF. CDR3 nucleotides: TGTGCCAGCAGCCACCCAAACAAAGGGTCAGCGGGAGAGAGTTTTTTGTACAATGAGCAGTTCTTC.

This chain joins TRBV15 and TRBJ1-1; D is perhaps TRBD1 (5 bases). The CDR3 contains 15 residues. V lost 1 base, J lost 3 bases, and 12 bases lay in between. Germline V lookup: CDR1 LNHNV, CDR2 YYDKDF (reference sequence). CDR3 coding DNA: TGTGCCACCAGCAGAGGGGGGAATTCGGACACTGAAGCTTTCTTT. It codes for CATSRGGNSDTEAFF.

The chain uses TRBV30 and TRBJ2-2; 7 bases align to TRBD1. V dropped 3 bases and J dropped 4; count of bases not matched to a gene: 14. CDR1 is GTSNPN and CDR2 is SVGIG in the germline V gene (reference sequence). CDR3 size: 17 residues. In DNA form, the CDR3 reads TGTGCCTGGAGGGAGTGGGACAGTCTTCAGGGCACCGGGGAGCTGTTTTTT. Protein: CAWREWDSLQGTGELFF.